These T cell receptor beta chains were read from a single sample in a study of shared clonotypes between healthy human individuals. TCRdb keeps only in-frame clones here, not all; method: immunoSEQ multiplex PCR. The table shows 450,000 to 700,000 clones, with nearly 97% occurring only once. Source material: naive CD8+ T cells sorted from blood. These receptors all stem from a woman in her twenties or thirties in good health. CDR3s include the opening cysteine and the closing phenylalanine or tryptophan. A D gene is named only where the DNA matches it firmly. Some rows mark clone size as missing; the rest say once, few, many or name a class of expanded clone.

V gene,J gene,D gene,clone size,CDR3 DNA,CDR3 protein
TRBV7-9,TRBJ1-1,NA,few,TGTGCCAGCAGCCCCCGAAGTCCCATGGACACTGAAGCTTTCTTT,CASSPRSPMDTEAFF
TRBV19,TRBJ1-1,NA,NA,TGTGCCAGTAGTCAAACACAGGGTCTGGAGAACACTGAAGCTTTCTTT,CASSQTQGLENTEAFF
TRBV9,TRBJ2-1,NA,NA,TGTGCCAGCAGCGTAGGGGTGGGGTCCGAATACAATGAGCAGTTCTTC,CASSVGVGSEYNEQFF
TRBV7-9,TRBJ1-1,TRBD1,NA,TGTGCCAGCAGCTTAGGACAGGGGAGGGACACTGAAGCTTTCTTT,CASSLGQGRDTEAFF
TRBV7-8,TRBJ2-3,TRBD2,NA,TGTGCCAGCAGCTCGCGGGAGAGCGTCGGCACAGATACGCAGTATTTT,CASSSRESVGTDTQYF
TRBV7-3,TRBJ2-5,TRBD2,NA,TGTGCCAGCAGCTCGCTGGGGGGGTGGCAAGAGACCCAGTACTTC,CASSSLGGWQETQYF
TRBV4-2,TRBJ2-7,TRBD2,NA,TGTGCCAGCAGCCCTAGCGGGAGTCGCTACGAGCAGTACTTC,CASSPSGSRYEQYF
TRBV28,TRBJ2-5,NA,NA,TGTGCCAGCAGTTTAGTCAGGACCCAAGAGACCCAGTACTTC,CASSLVRTQETQYF
TRBV4-2,TRBJ1-5,NA,NA,TGTGCCAGCAGCCAAGATAGGGGCAGGCCTTACCAGCCCCAGCATTTT,CASSQDRGRPYQPQHF
TRBV29-1,TRBJ2-7,NA,once,TGCAGCGTGGCCGGGTCCCGAGTCTTAGGGCAGTACTTC,CSVAGSRVLGQYF
TRBV27,TRBJ2-5,TRBD1,NA,TGTGCCAGCAACTCCCAGGGGGTAGGAGAGACCCAGTACTTC,CASNSQGVGETQYF
TRBV5-7,TRBJ1-2,TRBD1,NA,TGTGCCAGCAGCAAACACGGGACAGTCTATGGCTACACCTTC,CASSKHGTVYGYTF
TRBV19,TRBJ2-1,NA,NA,TGTGCCAGTAGTATAGCCACCAATGAGCAGTTCTTC,CASSIATNEQFF
TRBV7-2,TRBJ1-5,NA,NA,TGTGCCAGCAGCCCGACAGTCATTAGCAATCAGCCCCAGCATTTT,CASSPTVISNQPQHF
TRBV18,TRBJ1-2,NA,NA,TGTGCCAGCTCATCCGTTGGGGGAACAGATGGCTACACCTTC,CASSSVGGTDGYTF
TRBV28,TRBJ2-1,NA,once,TGTGCCAGCAGTTGGCATAGCGAGACGGGTGAGCAGTTCTTC,CASSWHSETGEQFF
TRBV7-6,TRBJ2-2,TRBD2,NA,TGTGCCAGCAGCGCCTCCTGGGAGGGCAACCGGCCTATGGGCACCGGGGAGCTGTTTTTT,CASSASWEGNRPMGTGELFF
TRBV28,TRBJ2-5,TRBD1,NA,TGTGCCAGCAGTTTTAGGTCGGGCCAGGGGGCATACCAAGAGACCCAGTACTTC,CASSFRSGQGAYQETQYF
TRBV2,TRBJ1-1,NA,NA,TGTGCCAGCAGGGGTTGGGACGAAGACACTGAAGCTTTCTTT,CASRGWDEDTEAFF
TRBV5-1,TRBJ2-3,NA,NA,TGCGCCAGCAGGTGGGAAGCAGATACGCAGTATTTT,CASRWEADTQYF
TRBV13,TRBJ2-5,TRBD2,NA,TGTGCCAGCAGCCCAAGCGGACTAGCGGGAGCTCAAGAGACCCAGTACTTC,CASSPSGLAGAQETQYF
TRBV7-7,TRBJ2-5,NA,NA,TGTGCCAGCAGCTTATCGGTTCAAGAGACCCAGTACTTC,CASSLSVQETQYF
TRBV19,TRBJ2-1,NA,NA,TGTGCCAGTAGTATAGTGGGGGTCTCCTACAATGAGCAGTTCTTC,CASSIVGVSYNEQFF
TRBV6-6,TRBJ2-3,NA,few,TGTGCCAGCAGCTCAAGGTCCGATACAGATACGCAGTATTTT,CASSSRSDTDTQYF
TRBV2,TRBJ2-7,NA,NA,TGTGCCAGCAGCGTTACCTTAGCAGGGGACGAGCAGTACTTC,CASSVTLAGDEQYF
TRBV9,TRBJ1-2,NA,few,TGTGCCAGCAGCTCCCAAGGCGGATTGAGGTATGGCTACACCTTC,CASSSQGGLRYGYTF
TRBV6-1,TRBJ1-5,NA,NA,TGTGCCAGCAGTGGCCGGGGCCTCAATCAGCCCCAGCATTTT,CASSGRGLNQPQHF
TRBV6-6,TRBJ2-5,TRBD2,NA,TGTGCCAGCAGTTACTCGGAGGGAGGGCCGCAAGAGACCCAGTACTTC,CASSYSEGGPQETQYF
TRBV6-1,TRBJ1-5,NA,NA,TGTGCCAGCAGTGAAGTGGGAGGGTGGGGCAATCAGCCCCAGCATTTT,CASSEVGGWGNQPQHF
TRBV28,TRBJ1-1,NA,NA,TGTGCCAGCAGGCCAACAGGGAACACTGAAGCTTTCTTT,CASRPTGNTEAFF
TRBV6-1,TRBJ2-7,TRBD2,NA,TGTGCCAGCAGTGAAAGAGATTTGGGACTAGCGGGCTCCTACGAGCAGTACTTC,CASSERDLGLAGSYEQYF
TRBV13,TRBJ2-5,NA,NA,TGTGCCAGCAGCTTCCGGGAGAAAGAGACCCAGTACTTC,CASSFREKETQYF
TRBV29-1,TRBJ2-7,NA,NA,TGCAGCGTTGTGGAGGGCCTGTCCTACGAGCAGTACTTC,CSVVEGLSYEQYF
TRBV28,TRBJ2-6,NA,NA,TGTGCCAGCAACCAGGGTTCTGGGGCCAACGTCCTGACTTTC,CASNQGSGANVLTF
TRBV5-6,TRBJ2-7,TRBD2,NA,TGTGCCAGCAGCTTAGCGGGAGGAATGTCCTACGAGCAGTACTTC,CASSLAGGMSYEQYF
TRBV13,TRBJ1-2,TRBD1,NA,TGTGCCAGCAGCCTACCCGGTCAGGGGGCGGATGGCTACACCTTC,CASSLPGQGADGYTF
TRBV7-8,TRBJ2-5,TRBD2,NA,TGTGCCAGCAGCTTAGAACTAGCGGGAATGGAGACCCAGTACTTC,CASSLELAGMETQYF
TRBV5-1,TRBJ1-2,NA,NA,TGCGCCAGCAGCCTGGGGGTCCCTAGGGGCTACACCTTC,CASSLGVPRGYTF
TRBV19,TRBJ1-2,NA,once,TGTGCCAGCGCAGCAGAAGCTACCTATGGCTACACCTTC,CASAAEATYGYTF
TRBV7-9,TRBJ2-7,NA,NA,TGTGCCAGCAGCTTCCACTACGAGCAGTACTTC,CASSFHYEQYF
TRBV11-2,TRBJ2-5,NA,NA,TGTGCCAGCAGCCCAAGGGGTAGGGTAGAGACCCAGTACTTC,CASSPRGRVETQYF
TRBV5-1,TRBJ2-1,TRBD2,NA,TGCGCCAGCAGAGTAGCGGGAAGTGTAGATGAGCAGTTCTTC,CASRVAGSVDEQFF
TRBV28,TRBJ2-7,NA,once,TGTGCCAGCAGTTTAAAGGGGCTAGCACAGGCCTACGAGCAGTACTTC,CASSLKGLAQAYEQYF
TRBV5-4,TRBJ1-3,NA,NA,TGTGCCAGCAGCGAGGACATCGGAAACACCATATATTTT,CASSEDIGNTIYF
TRBV28,TRBJ1-1,NA,NA,TGTGCCAGCAACCTCATGGGGGGCACTGAAGCTTTCTTT,CASNLMGGTEAFF
TRBV2,TRBJ2-7,TRBD1,NA,TGTGCCAGCAGTGAAGGCCTACAGGGGACCTACGAGCAGTACTTC,CASSEGLQGTYEQYF
TRBV28,TRBJ2-1,TRBD2,NA,TGTGCCAGCAAAGGGCTAGCGGGAACGAATGAGCAGTTCTTC,CASKGLAGTNEQFF
TRBV28,TRBJ1-5,TRBD1,NA,TGTGCCAGCAGTCGGGACAGGGAGGGCAATCAGCCCCAGCATTTT,CASSRDREGNQPQHF
TRBV11-2,TRBJ2-3,TRBD2,NA,TGTGCCAGCAGCTTAACCGGGAGGGCAACCACAGATACGCAGTATTTT,CASSLTGRATTDTQYF
TRBV29-1,TRBJ2-5,NA,NA,TGCAGCGTTGAAGATTTACAGGGAGAGGCCTCAGAGACCCAGTACTTC,CSVEDLQGEASETQYF
TRBV5-6,TRBJ2-7,NA,NA,TGTGCCAGCAGCACGGACGGGAGCTCCTACGAGCAGTACTTC,CASSTDGSSYEQYF
TRBV27,TRBJ1-6,NA,NA,TGTGCCAGCAGTTTATTACGGGCAGTTCATAATTCACCCCTCCACTTT,CASSLLRAVHNSPLHF
TRBV28,TRBJ1-1,NA,NA,TGTGCCAGCAGTTGGGGCGGGGAGAACACTGAAGCTTTCTTT,CASSWGGENTEAFF
TRBV9,TRBJ2-7,TRBD2,once,TGTGCCAGCAGCCCCCGGGACTACTACGAGCAGTACTTC,CASSPRDYYEQYF